The T cell receptor beta chain described here comes from a study of blood T cell repertoires in COVID-19. Across the study: COVID-19 samples collected from the United States, Italy and Spain covered acute and convalescent phases. PBMCs, B-cell-depleted T cells, or T cells provided the cDNA or gDNA that made up the material.

Method: immunoSEQ multiplex PCR; TCRdb's copy keeps in-frame clones and lacks some. This table has about 69,000 clones, 65% to 90% appearing once. V was shortened by 6 bases and J by 4 bases, with 16 bases between the two germline ends. CDR3 length: 14 amino acids. Per germline, CDR1 WSHSY and CDR2 SAAADI. The gene calls are TRBV10-2 and TRBJ2-7, with a weak D call TRBD2 (6 bases). This receptor was taken from a man older than 75 with acute or convalescent COVID-19. The sample was peripheral blood. The CDR3 DNA is TGCGCCAGCAGACTTAGCGGAGCTTTATACGAGCAGTACTTC. Translating it yields CASRLSGALYEQYF.